Detailed here is one T cell receptor (beta chain). Antigen unknown. From germline, CDR1 is LGHDT and CDR2 YNNKEL (reference sequence). V gave up 3 bases and J gave up 4 bases, with 15 bases separating them. The CDR3 consists of 15 residues. This entry is derived from a study of identical twins. Points from the study as a whole: Clonotypes of the beta chain that were abundant in cord blood carried fewer insertions (memory repertoires showed none). For out-of-frame alpha sequences shared by twins, low generation probability was in excess.

Unique molecular identifiers were present on the cDNA, which also gained a universal primer site by template switching. One entry per CDR3 protein, called by TCRdb with MiXCR from the 5' RACE reads. The sample holds some 660,000 distinct CDR3 sequences, around 8.6% seen once. These same records also appear under a second study, on yellow fever vaccine responses in identical twins. That investigation notes: Reportedly, twins' vaccine T cell responses looked partly convergent and partly personalized.

This clonotype was sampled from a young woman in good health. Material: PBMCs. This sequence joins TRBV3-1 and TRBJ2-5; no clear D. The CDR3 nucleotides are TGTGCCAGCAGCCATGCCAGAGGTGGCCGAGAGACCCAGTACTTC. This codes for CASSHARGGRETQYF.